The 10 T cell receptor beta chains reported below all come from one sample, sequenced in a study of T cells in Graves' hyperthyroidism and ophthalmopathy. Amplified TCR beta CDR3 regions derived from RNA transcripts. The HTBI primer set was used in a first-round RT-PCR of the TCR CDR3. One entry per CDR3 protein results from TCRdb running MiXCR on the multiplex PCR reads. The sample has around 610,000 distinct CDR3 sequences; approximately 14% are singletons. The sample was blood. The origin of the receptors is a woman between 40 and 50 years old with Graves' ophthalmopathy.

This clonotype was detected many times. The chain employs TRBV13 and TRBJ2-7; D gene uncertain. The CDR3 is made up of 14 amino acids. CDR1 and CDR2 (germline): PRHDT, FYEKMQ (reference sequence). With 3 bases removed from V and 5 bases from J, the gap between germline ends came to 14 bases. CDR3 nucleotides: TGTGCCAGCAGCTTGAAAGGGTTATACGACGAGCAGTACTTC. Its protein is CASSLKGLYDEQYF.

This clonotype was seen ten or more times. This chain links TRBV4-3 with TRBJ1-2; D ambiguous. The ends were cut back, 5 bases at V and 8 bases at J, with 12 bases in the middle. Germline V lookup: CDR1 LGHNA, CDR2 YSLEER. The CDR3 runs 12 residues. The CDR3 loop is CASSGEIGGYTF. The CDR3 DNA is TGCGCCAGCAGCGGCGAGATCGGCGGCTACACCTTC.

The J gene is TRBJ2-7, the V gene TRBV29-1; 11 positions agree with TRBD2. J lost 7 bases, V lost 7 bases, and 9 bases had no gene match. This CDR3 comprises 13 residues. The germline gives CDR1 SQVTM, CDR2 ANQGSEA. The CDR3 DNA reads as TGCAGCGCTTCACTAGCGGGAGCGGGGGAGCAGTACTTC. Translated, it gives CSASLAGAGEQYF.

This clonotype showed up just a few times. CDR3 amino acids: CASSSWTGRGTEAFF. DNA of the CDR3: TGTGCCAGCAGTTCGTGGACAGGGAGGGGAACTGAAGCTTTCTTT. The V call is TRBV6-2 or TRBV6-3, the J call TRBJ1-1, with TRBD1 identical over 8 bases. CDR1 MNHEY and CDR2 SVGEGT come from the germline V gene. J was trimmed by 5 bases and V by 4 bases; bases with no gene match: 9. This CDR3 has 15 residues.

This clonotype was counted many times. The rearrangement uses TRBV28 and TRBJ2-7; D assignment may be TRBD1 or TRBD2 (5 bases each). The V end was cut by 2 bases, the J end by 8 bases, with 10 bases between. This CDR3 spans 12 amino acids. Germline CDR1 is MDHEN and CDR2 is SYDVKM. CDR3 sequence: CASSLGTEQQYF. The CDR3, as DNA: TGTGCCAGCAGTTTAGGGACGGAGCAGCAGTACTTC.

This clonotype was counted ten times or more. This chain uses TRBV28 with TRBJ2-3; D is ambiguous. Germline V gene sequence: CDR1 MDHEN, CDR2 SYDVKM. The V end was cut by 3 bases, the J end by 0 bases, with 19 bases between. The CDR3 runs to 18 residues. The CDR3 bases are TGTGCCAGCAGTTTTGTGCCAGGAAGGATTTTTAGCACAGATACGCAGTATTTT. This sequence encodes CASSFVPGRIFSTDTQYF.

The table lists this clonotype with many counts. The chain uses TRBV20-1 and TRBJ2-7; D might be TRBD2 (6 bases). Trimming took off 6 bases at V and 3 bases at J, with 18 bases between the two ends. CDR3 size: 14 residues. Germline-derived CDR1 and CDR2 are DFQATT and SNEGSKA (reference sequence). CDR3 loop: CSAQEVAEIYEQYF. The CDR3 DNA reads as TGCAGTGCCCAAGAGGTAGCGGAGATCTACGAGCAGTACTTC.

The V gene is TRBV6-2 or TRBV6-3, the J gene TRBJ2-4; D not certain. Trimming took 4 bases from V and 9 from J, leaving 10 bases between them. The CDR3 has 12 amino acids. Germline V gives CDR1 MNHEY, CDR2 SVGEGT. The CDR3 DNA follows: TGTGCCAGCAGTTCCGAGTGGGGCATTCAGTACTTC. This translates into CASSSEWGIQYF.

This clonotype was counted at least ten times. This rearrangement joins TRBV3-1 to TRBJ1-1, with 8 positions matching TRBD1. The CDR3 is 15 residues long. J gave up 6 bases and V 4 bases, and 10 bases lay outside the gene matches. Germline V gene data show CDR1 as LGHDT and CDR2 as YNNKEL (reference sequence). CDR3 residues: CASSRVGQGGAEAFF. Here the CDR3 DNA reads TGTGCCAGCAGCCGAGTAGGACAGGGAGGCGCTGAAGCTTTCTTT.

The table lists this clonotype with many counts. The rearrangement joins TRBV9 to TRBJ2-7; either TRBD1 or TRBD2 may supply D (5 bases each). This CDR3 is built from 14 residues. V lost 4 bases and J 7 bases, leaving 18 bases between the germline ends. The germline gives CDR1 SGDLS, CDR2 YYNGEE. For the CDR3, the DNA is TGTGCCAGCAGCCTTGGGACCTCGATTAAGGAGCAGTACTTC. Amino acids: CASSLGTSIKEQYF.